Presented here are 2 T cell receptor beta chains from one specimen sequenced in a study of blood T cell repertoires in COVID-19. The protocol was immunoSEQ multiplex PCR, while the TCRdb copy is restricted to in-frame clones and leaves out a portion. Of 100,000 to 150,000 clones in the sample, 80% to 90% were seen once. The specimen was peripheral blood. The origin of the receptors is a man in his sixties with COVID-19, enrolled during active disease.

V usage is TRBV19 and J usage is TRBJ2-5, with 11 positions matching TRBD2. This CDR3 is built from 16 residues. Germline V lookup: CDR1 LNHDA, CDR2 SQIVND (reference sequence). V gave up 3 bases and J gave up 5 bases; unmatched junction bases: 8. The DNA of the CDR3 is TGTGCCAGTAGTATGCTAGCGGGGGGCTTAAGGGAGACCCAGTACTTC. It codes for CASSMLAGGLRETQYF.

J is TRBJ2-5 and V is TRBV9, with 12 positions matching TRBD1. CDR1 is SGDLS, CDR2 YYNGEE, per germline. CDR3 length: 16 amino acids. V lost 2 bases, J lost 5 bases, and 7 bases stayed unmatched. The CDR3 sequence is CASSVRGQGAGETQYF. In nucleotides, the CDR3 is TGTGCCAGCAGCGTGAGGGGACAGGGGGCAGGGGAGACCCAGTACTTC. The full variable domain, completed using reference TRBV9 and TRBJ2-5, is DSGVTQTPKHLITATGQRVTLRCSPRSGDLSVYWYQQSLDQGLQFLIQYYNGEERAKGNILERFSAQQFPDLHSELNLSSLELGDSALYFCASSVRGQGAGETQYFGPGTRLLVL.